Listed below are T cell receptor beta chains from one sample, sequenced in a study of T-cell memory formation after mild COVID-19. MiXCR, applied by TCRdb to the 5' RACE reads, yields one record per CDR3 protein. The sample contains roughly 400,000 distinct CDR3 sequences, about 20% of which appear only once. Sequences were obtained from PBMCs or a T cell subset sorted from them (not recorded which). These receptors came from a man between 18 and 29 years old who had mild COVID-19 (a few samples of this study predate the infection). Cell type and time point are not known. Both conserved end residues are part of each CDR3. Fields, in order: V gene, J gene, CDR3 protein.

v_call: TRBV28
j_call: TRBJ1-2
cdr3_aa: CASGRIYGYTF

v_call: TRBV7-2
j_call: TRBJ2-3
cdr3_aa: CASTNRQGTDTQYF

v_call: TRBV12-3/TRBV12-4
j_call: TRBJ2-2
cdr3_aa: CASSPWTGLTGELFF

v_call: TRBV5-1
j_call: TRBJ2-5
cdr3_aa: CASSPIPGQQETQYF

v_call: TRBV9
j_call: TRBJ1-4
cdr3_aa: CASSVQATNEKLFF

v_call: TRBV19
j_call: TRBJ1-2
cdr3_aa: CASRRGLSYGYTF

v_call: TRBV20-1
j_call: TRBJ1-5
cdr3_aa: CSASGAGRIHQPQHF

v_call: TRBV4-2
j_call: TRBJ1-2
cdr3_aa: CASSQDWNRGGLEDGYTF

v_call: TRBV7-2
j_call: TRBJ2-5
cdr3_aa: CASSLRAWGLETQYF

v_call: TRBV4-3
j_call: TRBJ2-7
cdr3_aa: CASSQDLWGVLSYEQYF

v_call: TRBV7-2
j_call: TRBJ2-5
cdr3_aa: CASSAWGSSQTQYF

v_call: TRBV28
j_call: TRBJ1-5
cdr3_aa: CASSADRGSRQPQHF

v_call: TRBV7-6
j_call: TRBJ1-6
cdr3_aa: CASSEDRESYNSPLHF

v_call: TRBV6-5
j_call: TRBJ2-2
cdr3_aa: CASRRLVGGELFF

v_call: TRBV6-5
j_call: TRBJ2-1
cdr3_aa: CASSYSVWDEQFF

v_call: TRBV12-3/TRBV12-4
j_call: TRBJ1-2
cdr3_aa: CASGRRGLDYGYTF

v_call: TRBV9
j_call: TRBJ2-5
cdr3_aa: CASSVEGSEETQYF

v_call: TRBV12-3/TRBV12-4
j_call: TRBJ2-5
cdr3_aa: CASSFRDRGWTQYF

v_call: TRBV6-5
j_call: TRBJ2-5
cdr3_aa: CASSYLGTAGETQYF

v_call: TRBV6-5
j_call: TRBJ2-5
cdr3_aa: CASSYSSGGNGETQYF

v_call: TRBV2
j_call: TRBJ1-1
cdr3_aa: CASRTREVNTEAFF

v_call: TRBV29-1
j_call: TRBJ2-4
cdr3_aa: CSVSTGGNIQYF

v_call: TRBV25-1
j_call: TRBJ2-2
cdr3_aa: CASSELYTGELFF

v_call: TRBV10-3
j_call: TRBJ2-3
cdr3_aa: CAISERQGHSSTDTQYF

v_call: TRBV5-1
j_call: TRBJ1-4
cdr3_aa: CASSVQGALNEKLFF

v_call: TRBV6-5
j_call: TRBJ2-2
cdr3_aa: CASSYSGLAGESGELFF

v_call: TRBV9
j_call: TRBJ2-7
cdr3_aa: CASSVTGTELTYEQYF

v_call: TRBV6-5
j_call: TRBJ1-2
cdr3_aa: CASSRGPSYGYTF

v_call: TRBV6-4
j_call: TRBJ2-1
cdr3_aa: CASSEGLAGNNEQFF

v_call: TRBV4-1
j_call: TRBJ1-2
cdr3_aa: CASSRASAGTGVNYGYTF

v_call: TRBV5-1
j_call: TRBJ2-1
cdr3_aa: CASSLDSGPRNEQFF

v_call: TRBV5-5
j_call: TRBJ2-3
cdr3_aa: CASSLASAGGYTDTQYF

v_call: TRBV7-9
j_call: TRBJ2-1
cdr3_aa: CASSLVNTGVHEQFF

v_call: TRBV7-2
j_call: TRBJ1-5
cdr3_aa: CASSALAHGQPQHF

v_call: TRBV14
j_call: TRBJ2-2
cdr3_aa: CASSRTGGYTGELFF

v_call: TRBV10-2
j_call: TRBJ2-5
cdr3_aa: CASSGRTPLQETQYF

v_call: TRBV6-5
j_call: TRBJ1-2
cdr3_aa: CASSYSRQRPYGYTF

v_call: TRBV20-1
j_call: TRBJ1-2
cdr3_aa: CSARARRQYNYGYTF

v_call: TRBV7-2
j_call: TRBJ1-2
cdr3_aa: CASSLSRGTGEGYTF

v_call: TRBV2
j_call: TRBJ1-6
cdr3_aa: CASSTRTDYNSPLHF

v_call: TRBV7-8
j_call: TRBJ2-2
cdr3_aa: CASSLGVRLFTGELFF

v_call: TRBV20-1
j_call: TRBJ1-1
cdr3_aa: CSARDTTEAFF

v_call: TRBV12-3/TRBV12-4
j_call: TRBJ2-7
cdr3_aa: CASSLATGGHEQYF